One sample yielded the 27 T cell receptor beta chains listed below, sequenced in a study of T cells in localized non-small cell lung cancer. Repertoires were generated with immunoSEQ multiplex PCR, while TCRdb's copy carries only in-frame clones and drops some. Of tens of thousands of clones in the sample, approximately 83% were seen once. This sample comprised peripheral blood, obtained before any cancer treatment. These receptors all come from a female donor older than 55 with stage II squamous cell lung carcinoma.

The chain uses TRBV19 and TRBJ2-2; D uncertain. Germline CDR1 reads LNHDA; CDR2 reads SQIVND (reference sequence). V was cut by 0 bases and J by 1 base, with 18 bases left in between. This CDR3 spans 19 amino acids. This CDR3 reads CASSIDLLGNRMNTGELFF. CDR3 in DNA: TGTGCCAGTAGTATAGATCTCCTGGGCAACCGAATGAACACCGGGGAGCTGTTTTTT. The full variable domain, completed using reference TRBV19 and TRBJ2-2, is DGGITQSPKYLFRKEGQNVTLSCEQNLNHDAMYWYRQDPGQGLRLIYYSQIVNDFQKGDIAEGYSVSREKKESFPLTVTSAQKNPTAFYLCASSIDLLGNRMNTGELFFGEGSRLTVL.

This chain joins TRBV7-9 and TRBJ1-2, with TRBD1 as a possible D gene (5 bases). This CDR3 contains 14 residues. Germline-derived CDR1 and CDR2 are SEHNR and FQNEAQ (reference sequence). The V end was cut by 4 bases, the J end by 6 bases, with 15 bases between. The CDR3 coding sequence is TGTGCCAGCAGCTCCATACGAGGGGTGAATGGCTACACCTTC. Its translation is CASSSIRGVNGYTF.

The chain recombines TRBV6-4 with TRBJ1-5; 9 nucleotides align to TRBD1. This CDR3 has 14 residues. CDR1 is MRHNA, CDR2 SNTAGT, per germline. V lost 4 bases, J lost 6 bases, and 4 bases stayed unmatched. The CDR3 DNA reads as TGTGCCAGCAGTGCCGGGACAGGGAGTCAGCCCCAGCATTTT. It yields the protein CASSAGTGSQPQHF.

The chain carries TRBV25-1 and TRBJ1-2; TRBD1 aligns across 7 bases. CDR3 length: 13 residues. Per germline, CDR1 MGHDK and CDR2 SYGVNS. The V and J ends lost 0 bases and 8 bases, in that order; junction bases with no gene match: 3. The CDR3 DNA follows: TGTGCCAGCAGTGAATATAAAGGGGGCGGCTACACCTTC. Residues: CASSEYKGGGYTF.

The V gene is TRBV29-1, the J gene TRBJ1-3; a weak D match, TRBD1 (5 bases). The CDR3 length is 14 residues. V lost 5 bases and J 0 bases, leaving 11 bases between the germline ends. Germline V gives CDR1 SQVTM, CDR2 ANQGSEA. The DNA for the CDR3 is TGCAGCGTTACCGGGACCGGCTCTGGAAACACCATATATTTT. Translated, it gives CSVTGTGSGNTIYF.

This clone has just one count. The chain combines TRBV5-5 with TRBJ1-6; 9 bases are shared with TRBD1. Germline-derived CDR1 and CDR2 are SGHKS and YYEKEE (reference sequence). V was clipped by 2 bases and J by 10 bases; unmatched bases: 7. The CDR3 has 15 residues. The CDR3 protein is CASSFPGQGNSPLHF. The CDR3 nucleotides read TGTGCCAGCAGCTTCCCGGGACAGGGAAACTCACCCCTCCACTTT.

The rearrangement joins TRBV5-1 to TRBJ1-1, with D possibly TRBD1 on 5 matching bases. The CDR3 consists of 14 residues. The V end was cut by 4 bases, the J end by 1 base, with 11 bases between. Germline CDR1 reads SGHRS; CDR2 reads YFSETQ. In DNA, the CDR3 is TGCGCCAGCAGCCCTGGAGGACAGAACACTGAAGCTTTCTTT. Its translation: CASSPGGQNTEAFF.

The chain combines TRBV18 with TRBJ2-7; weak D call: TRBD2 (5 bases). Germline V gene data show CDR1 as KGHSH and CDR2 as LQKENI. V was cut by 3 bases and J by 1 base, with 16 bases left in between. CDR3 size: 16 residues. The CDR3 protein is CASSPIPPAGSYEQYF. The CDR3 DNA reads TGTGCCAGCTCACCCATACCCCCGGCGGGTTCCTACGAGCAGTACTTC.

The chain combines TRBV29-1 with TRBJ2-7, with 10 bases lining up with TRBD1. With 7 bases clipped from V and 0 bases from J, the junction kept 6 bases outside the gene matches. The CDR3 runs to 14 residues. The germline gives CDR1 SQVTM, CDR2 ANQGSEA. The CDR3 coding sequence is TGCAGCGGACGGACAGGGGGAAACTCCTACGAGCAGTACTTC. Residues: CSGRTGGNSYEQYF.

This clone came up a few times. CDR3 DNA sequence: TGCGCCAGCAGCCAAGATGAGGGGGCCCAGGAGCAGCCCCAGCATTTT. Protein sequence: CASSQDEGAQEQPQHF. This chain links TRBV4-1 with TRBJ1-5, with 7 bases aligning to TRBD1. This CDR3 has 16 amino acids. V dropped 0 bases and J dropped 7; count of bases not matched to a gene: 9. Germline lookup yields CDR1 MGHRA and CDR2 YSYEKL.

This rearrangement joins TRBV6-1 to TRBJ1-2; D gene ambiguous. CDR1 MNHNS and CDR2 SASEGT come from the germline V gene. This CDR3 has 13 residues. The ends were cut back, 1 base at V and 4 bases at J, with 7 bases in the middle. The CDR3 sequence: CASSEEGSYGYTF. The CDR3 DNA reads as TGTGCCAGCAGTGAAGAAGGCAGCTATGGCTACACCTTC.

V and J are TRBV5-4 and TRBJ1-2, with no clear D. This CDR3 spans 13 amino acids. Germline V CDR1 and CDR2: SGHNT, YYREEE (reference sequence). Trimming removed 3 bases from V and 1 base from J, with 7 bases in between. CDR3 in amino acids: CASSSDVNYGYTF. Written as DNA, the CDR3 is TGTGCCAGCAGCTCAGACGTTAACTATGGCTACACCTTC.

This clone was seen just once. The gene calls are TRBV28 and TRBJ2-7; D is perhaps TRBD2 (6 bases). Germline V gene sequence: CDR1 MDHEN, CDR2 SYDVKM. The CDR3 has 15 amino acids. Trimming left V 6 bases short and J 5 bases short, with 20 bases between. CDR3 nucleotides: TGTGCCAGCAGCAGAAGGAGGGAAGTGAGGAACGAGCAGTACTTC. Protein product: CASSRRREVRNEQYF.

V gene TRBV18 combines with J gene TRBJ1-2; D unresolved. The germline CDR1 and CDR2 sequences are KGHSH and LQKENI. CDR3 size: 13 residues. Trimming shortened V by 2 bases and J by 4 bases, and 8 bases separated the two germline ends. CDR3 loop: CASSPSGSYGYTF. The CDR3 DNA reads as TGTGCCAGCTCACCATCGGGATCCTATGGCTACACCTTC.

The chain has TRBV18 and TRBJ1-1, with TRBD1 matching 10 bases. Germline lookup yields CDR1 KGHSH and CDR2 LQKENI. The CDR3 runs to 15 residues. V lost 6 bases to trimming and J lost 4 bases; unmatched junction nucleotides: 8. As DNA, the CDR3 is TGTGCCAGCTCCCCGGGACAGGGGTCGACCACTGAAGCTTTCTTT. Translated, it gives CASSPGQGSTTEAFF.

This sequence joins TRBV7-8 and TRBJ2-3; TRBD2 matches 8 bases. J gave up 0 bases and V 4 bases, and 6 bases lay outside the gene matches. The CDR3 loop spans 16 amino acids. In germline, CDR1 is SGHVS, CDR2 FQNEAQ. This CDR3 is CASSYSPSGSTDTQYF. The CDR3 DNA is TGTGCCAGCAGCTATAGTCCTAGCGGGAGCACAGATACGCAGTATTTT.

The V and J genes are TRBV19 and TRBJ2-1; 7 nucleotides agree with TRBD1. V shed 4 bases, J shed 14 bases, and the junction held 14 bases outside the gene matches. CDR1 is LNHDA and CDR2 is SQIVND in the germline V gene (reference sequence). The CDR3 sequence is 14 residues long. For the CDR3, the DNA is TGTGCCAGTAGTACCCCGGACAGGTTGGGGAAGAAGTTCTTC. Translated, it gives CASSTPDRLGKKFF.

As for this clone: One end of the junction does not line up with germline, which may come from a read error. The genes are TRBV2 and TRBJ1-2; weak D call: TRBD1 (5 bases). The CDR3 contains 13 residues. Per the germline V gene, CDR1 is SNHLY and CDR2 is FYNNEI. This chain's CDR3 is CASALVEGLHLFF. The CDR3 region has the DNA TGTGCCAGCGCCCTTGTGGAGGGACTGCACCTCTTCTTC. The entire variable domain, with the rest obtained from reference TRBV2 and TRBJ1-2, is as follows: EPEVTQTPSHQVTQMGQEVILRCVPISNHLYFYWYRQILGQKVEFLVSFYNNEISEKSEIFDDQFSVERPDGSNFTLKIRSTKLEDSAMYFCASALVEGLHLFFGSGTRLTVV.

V usage is TRBV7-8 and J usage is TRBJ2-1; the match to TRBD2 covers 14 bases. V shed 1 base and J 4 bases; nucleotides not matched to a gene: 9. Germline values: CDR1 SGHVS, CDR2 FQNEAQ. The CDR3 contains 19 residues. The DNA for the CDR3 is TGTGCCAGCAGCTTAGGAGGTTGGACTAGCGGGGGGCGATACAATGAGCAGTTCTTC. This encodes CASSLGGWTSGGRYNEQFF.

This chain joins TRBV9 and TRBJ1-1; maybe TRBD1 (6 bases). The CDR3 totals 14 residues. V was cut by 2 bases and J by 7 bases, with 15 bases left in between. Germline CDR1 is SGDLS and CDR2 is YYNGEE. The CDR3 nucleotides read TGTGCCAGCAGCGTGGACAGTTTAAGAGGTGAAGCTTTCTTT. It yields the protein CASSVDSLRGEAFF.

The chain's CDR3 is CASHRDHNEKLFF. DNA for the CDR3: TGTGCCAGCCACAGGGACCATAATGAAAAACTGTTTTTT. The V and J genes are TRBV2 and TRBJ1-4; a weak D match, TRBD1 (6 bases). The CDR3 sequence is 13 residues long. Trimming stripped 8 bases from V and 4 bases from J, with 11 bases between. Germline values: CDR1 SNHLY, CDR2 FYNNEI.

The V call is TRBV9, the J call TRBJ2-5; possible D gene TRBD1, 6 bases. Deletions cut 0 bases from V and 5 bases from J, with 11 bases between. This CDR3 contains 14 residues. Germline V gives CDR1 SGDLS, CDR2 YYNGEE. In DNA form, the CDR3 reads TGTGCCAGCAGCGTAGGGACAGCGAGGGAGACCCAGTACTTC. Its translation: CASSVGTARETQYF.

The V and J genes are TRBV6-6 and TRBJ1-2; TRBD1 might be the D (6 bases). Germline values: CDR1 MNHNY, CDR2 SVGAGI (reference sequence). This CDR3 contains 14 residues. With 2 bases removed from V and 4 bases from J, the gap between germline ends came to 11 bases. The CDR3 is CASSYEGTTYGYTF. For the CDR3, the DNA is TGTGCCAGCAGTTACGAAGGGACAACCTATGGCTACACCTTC.

The chain has TRBV5-5 and TRBJ1-1, with D unresolved. The length of the CDR3 is 13 residues. The ends were cut back, 4 bases at V and 4 bases at J, with 11 bases in the middle. Germline V gives CDR1 SGHKS, CDR2 YYEKEE (reference sequence). CDR3: CASSKVEGTEAFF. The CDR3 DNA is TGTGCCAGCAGCAAGGTGGAGGGCACTGAAGCTTTCTTT.

This clone has only one observation. V is TRBV4-1 and J is TRBJ2-3; D is unclear. Germline values: CDR1 MGHRA, CDR2 YSYEKL. This CDR3 region has 14 residues. Between the trimmed V and J ends, which lost 0 bases and 5 bases, there was a span of 9 bases. CDR3 amino acids: CASSQDNYLDTQYF. DNA of the CDR3: TGCGCCAGCAGCCAAGATAACTACCTAGATACGCAGTATTTT.

The J gene is TRBJ1-1, the V gene TRBV18, with D possibly matching TRBD1 (6 bases). The CDR3 length is 14 residues. Deletions cut 3 bases from V and 5 bases from J, with 13 bases between. Germline V gene sequence: CDR1 KGHSH, CDR2 LQKENI. CDR3 residues: CASSPDSMGTEAFF. The CDR3 DNA follows: TGTGCCAGCTCACCGGACAGTATGGGGACTGAAGCTTTCTTT.

The rearrangement joins TRBV29-1 to TRBJ2-1; TRBD2 might be the D (5 bases). V lost 4 bases to trimming and J lost 5 bases, with 9 bases between them. The germline V gene encodes CDR1 SQVTM and CDR2 ANQGSEA. The CDR3 totals 12 residues. This CDR3 reads CSVGTGDNEQFF. CDR3 nucleotides: TGCAGCGTTGGGACTGGCGACAATGAGCAGTTCTTC.